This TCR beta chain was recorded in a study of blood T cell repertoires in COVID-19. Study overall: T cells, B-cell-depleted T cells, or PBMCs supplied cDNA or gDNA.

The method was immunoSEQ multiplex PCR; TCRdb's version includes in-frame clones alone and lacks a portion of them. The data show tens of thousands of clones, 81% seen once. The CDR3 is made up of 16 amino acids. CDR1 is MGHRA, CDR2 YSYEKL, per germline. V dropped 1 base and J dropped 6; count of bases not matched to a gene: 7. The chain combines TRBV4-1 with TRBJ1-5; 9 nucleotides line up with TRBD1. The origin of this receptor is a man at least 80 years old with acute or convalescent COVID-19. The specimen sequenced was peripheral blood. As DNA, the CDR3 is TGCGCCAGCAGCCAAGGGGCGGGACAGGGCAGTCAGCCCCAGCATTTT. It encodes CASSQGAGQGSQPQHF.